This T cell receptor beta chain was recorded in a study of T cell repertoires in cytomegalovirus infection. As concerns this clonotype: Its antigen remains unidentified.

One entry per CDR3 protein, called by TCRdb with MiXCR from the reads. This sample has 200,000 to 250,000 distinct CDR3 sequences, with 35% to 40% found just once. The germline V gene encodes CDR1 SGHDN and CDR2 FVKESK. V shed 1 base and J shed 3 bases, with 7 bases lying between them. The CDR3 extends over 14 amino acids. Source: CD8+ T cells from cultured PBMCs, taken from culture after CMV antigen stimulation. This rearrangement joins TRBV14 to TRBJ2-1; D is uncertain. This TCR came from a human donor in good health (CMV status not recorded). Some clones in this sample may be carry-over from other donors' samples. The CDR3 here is CASSQASIYNEQFF. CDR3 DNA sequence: TGTGCCAGCAGCCAAGCGTCCATCTACAATGAGCAGTTCTTC. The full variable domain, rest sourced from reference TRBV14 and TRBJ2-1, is EAGVTQFPSHSVIEKGQTVTLRCDPISGHDNLYWYRRVMGKEIKFLLHFVKESKQDESGMPNNRFLAERTGGTYSTLKVQPAELEDSGVYFCASSQASIYNEQFFGPGTRLTVL.